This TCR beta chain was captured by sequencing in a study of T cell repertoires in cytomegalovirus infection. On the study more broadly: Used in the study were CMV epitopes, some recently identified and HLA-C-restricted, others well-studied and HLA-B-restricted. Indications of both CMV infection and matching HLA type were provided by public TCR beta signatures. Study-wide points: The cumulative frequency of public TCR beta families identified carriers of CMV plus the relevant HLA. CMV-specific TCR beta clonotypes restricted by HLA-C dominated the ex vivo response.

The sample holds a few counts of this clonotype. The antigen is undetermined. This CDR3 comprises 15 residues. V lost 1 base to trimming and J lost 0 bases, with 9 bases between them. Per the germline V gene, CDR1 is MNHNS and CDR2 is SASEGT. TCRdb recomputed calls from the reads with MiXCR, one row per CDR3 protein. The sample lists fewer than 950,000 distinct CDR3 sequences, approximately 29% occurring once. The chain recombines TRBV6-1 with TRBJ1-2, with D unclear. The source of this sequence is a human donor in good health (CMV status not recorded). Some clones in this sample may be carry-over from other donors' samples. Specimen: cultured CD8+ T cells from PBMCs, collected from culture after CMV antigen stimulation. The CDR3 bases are TGTGCCAGCAGTGAAGGCGGACCTCCTAACTATGGCTACACCTTC. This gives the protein CASSEGGPPNYGYTF.